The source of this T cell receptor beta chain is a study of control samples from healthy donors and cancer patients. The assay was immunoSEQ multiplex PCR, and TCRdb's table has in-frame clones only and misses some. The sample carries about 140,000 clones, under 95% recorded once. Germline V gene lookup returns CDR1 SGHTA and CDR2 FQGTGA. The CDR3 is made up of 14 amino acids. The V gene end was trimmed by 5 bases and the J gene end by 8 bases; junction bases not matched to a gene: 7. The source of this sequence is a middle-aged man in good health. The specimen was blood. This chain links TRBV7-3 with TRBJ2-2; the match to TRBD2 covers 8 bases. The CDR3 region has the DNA TGTGCCAGCAGCAGCGGGACTAGGGTGGGGGAGCTGTTTTTT. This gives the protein CASSSGTRVGELFF.